The source of this T cell receptor beta chain is a study of T cell changes during pregnancy in multiple sclerosis. This table comes from immunoSEQ multiplex PCR, and its TCRdb copy is limited to in-frame clones, with some not included. The data contain around 80,000 clones, 92% of them singletons. Sample: peripheral blood, taken before pregnancy. The TCR comes from a female donor with multiple sclerosis, enrolled in a pregnancy study.

CDR3 nucleotide sequence: TGTGCCAGCAGCTTTGGGGGGGGTTTGAACACTGAAGCTTTCTTT. It translates to CASSFGGGLNTEAFF. The rearrangement joins TRBV5-4 to TRBJ1-1; maybe TRBD1 (5 bases). Germline loops: CDR1 SGHNT, CDR2 YYREEE (reference sequence). V dropped 2 bases and J dropped 0 bases, with 11 bases sitting between them. The CDR3 totals 15 residues. The complete variable domain, with remaining parts taken from reference TRBV5-4 and TRBJ1-1, reads ETGVTQSPTHLIKTRGQQVTLRCSSQSGHNTVSWYQQALGQGPQFIFQYYREEENGRGNFPPRFSGLQFPNYSSELNVNALELDDSALYLCASSFGGGLNTEAFFGQGTRLTVV.